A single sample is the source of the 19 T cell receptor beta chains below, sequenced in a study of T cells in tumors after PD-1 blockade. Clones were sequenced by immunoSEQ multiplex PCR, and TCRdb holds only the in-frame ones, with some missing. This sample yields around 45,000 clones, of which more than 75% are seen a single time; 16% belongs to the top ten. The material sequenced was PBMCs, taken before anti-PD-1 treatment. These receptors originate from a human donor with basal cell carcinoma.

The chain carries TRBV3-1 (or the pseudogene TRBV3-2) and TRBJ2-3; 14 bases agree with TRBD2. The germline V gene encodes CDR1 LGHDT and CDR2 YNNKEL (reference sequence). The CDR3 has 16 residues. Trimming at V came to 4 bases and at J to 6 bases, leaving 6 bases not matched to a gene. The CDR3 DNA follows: TGTGCCAGCAGCCTGGGACTAGCGGGGGAGACGGATACGCAGTATTTT. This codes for CASSLGLAGETDTQYF.

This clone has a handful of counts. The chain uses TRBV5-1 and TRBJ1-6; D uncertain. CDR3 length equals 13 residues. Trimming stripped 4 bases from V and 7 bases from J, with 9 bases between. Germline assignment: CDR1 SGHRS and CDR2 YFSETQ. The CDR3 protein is CASSPDPNSPLHF. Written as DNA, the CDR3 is TGCGCCAGCAGCCCGGATCCAAATTCACCCCTCCACTTT.

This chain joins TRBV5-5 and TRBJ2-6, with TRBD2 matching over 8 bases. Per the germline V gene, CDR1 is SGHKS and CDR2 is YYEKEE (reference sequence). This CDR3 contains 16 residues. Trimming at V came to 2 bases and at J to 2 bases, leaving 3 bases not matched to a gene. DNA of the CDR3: TGTGCCAGCAGCTTCCAAGCGGGGGCTGGGGCCAACGTCCTGACTTTC. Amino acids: CASSFQAGAGANVLTF.

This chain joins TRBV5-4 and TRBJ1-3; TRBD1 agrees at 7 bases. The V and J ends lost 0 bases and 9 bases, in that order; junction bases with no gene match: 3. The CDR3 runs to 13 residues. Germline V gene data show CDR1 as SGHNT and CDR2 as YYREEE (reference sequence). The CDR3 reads CASSLAGGGTIYF. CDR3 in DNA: TGTGCCAGCAGCTTGGCAGGGGGGGGCACCATATATTTT. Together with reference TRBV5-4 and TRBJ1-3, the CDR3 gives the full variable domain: ETGVTQSPTHLIKTRGQQVTLRCSSQSGHNTVSWYQQALGQGPQFIFQYYREEENGRGNFPPRFSGLQFPNYSSELNVNALELDDSALYLCASSLAGGGTIYFGEGSWLTVV.

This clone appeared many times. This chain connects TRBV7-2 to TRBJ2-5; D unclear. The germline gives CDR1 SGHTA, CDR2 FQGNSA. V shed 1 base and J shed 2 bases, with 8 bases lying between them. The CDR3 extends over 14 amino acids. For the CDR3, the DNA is TGTGCCAGCAGCTTAGGCATTAAACAAGAGACCCAGTACTTC. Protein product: CASSLGIKQETQYF.

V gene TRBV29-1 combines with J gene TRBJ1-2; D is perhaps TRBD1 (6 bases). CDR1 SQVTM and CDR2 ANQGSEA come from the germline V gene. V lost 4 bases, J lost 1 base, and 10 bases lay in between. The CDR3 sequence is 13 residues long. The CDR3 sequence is CSVAQGGNYGYTF. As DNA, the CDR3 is TGCAGCGTTGCACAGGGTGGTAACTATGGCTACACCTTC.

The CDR3 DNA reads TGTGCCAGCCTGACTTGGGGGGACTATGGCTACACCTTC. This gives the protein CASLTWGDYGYTF. The chain carries TRBV6-5 and TRBJ1-2; a possible D gene is TRBD1 (5 bases). CDR1 MNHEY and CDR2 SVGAGI come from the germline V gene. The V and J ends lost 8 bases and 3 bases respectively, with 13 bases between them. The CDR3 is 13 amino acids.

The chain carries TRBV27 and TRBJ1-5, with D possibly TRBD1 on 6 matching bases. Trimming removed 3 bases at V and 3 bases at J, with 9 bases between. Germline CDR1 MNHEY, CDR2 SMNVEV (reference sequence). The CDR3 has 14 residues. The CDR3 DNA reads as TGTGCCAGCAGTTTCGGGACACCCAATCAGCCCCAGCATTTT. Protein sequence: CASSFGTPNQPQHF.

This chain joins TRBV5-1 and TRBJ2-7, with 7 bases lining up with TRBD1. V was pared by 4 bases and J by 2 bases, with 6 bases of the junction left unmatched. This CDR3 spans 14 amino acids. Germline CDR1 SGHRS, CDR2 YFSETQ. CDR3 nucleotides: TGCGCCAGCAGCACCGGACAGGTCACCTACGAGCAGTACTTC. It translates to CASSTGQVTYEQYF. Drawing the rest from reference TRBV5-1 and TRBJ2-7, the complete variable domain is KAGVTQTPRYLIKTRGQQVTLSCSPISGHRSVSWYQQTPGQGLQFLFEYFSETQRNKGNFPGRFSGRQFSNSRSEMNVSTLELGDSALYLCASSTGQVTYEQYFGPGTRLTVT.

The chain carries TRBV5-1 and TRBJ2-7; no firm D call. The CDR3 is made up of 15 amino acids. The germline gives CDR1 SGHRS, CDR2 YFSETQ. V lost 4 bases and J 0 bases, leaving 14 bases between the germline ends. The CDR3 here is CASSLGDALSYEQYF. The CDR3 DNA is TGCGCCAGCAGCCTTGGGGATGCCCTCTCCTACGAGCAGTACTTC.

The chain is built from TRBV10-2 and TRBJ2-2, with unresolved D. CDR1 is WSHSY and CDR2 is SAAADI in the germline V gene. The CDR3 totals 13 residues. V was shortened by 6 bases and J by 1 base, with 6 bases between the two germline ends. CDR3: CASSSRNTGELFF. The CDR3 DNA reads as TGCGCCAGCAGCAGTAGGAACACCGGGGAGCTGTTTTTT.

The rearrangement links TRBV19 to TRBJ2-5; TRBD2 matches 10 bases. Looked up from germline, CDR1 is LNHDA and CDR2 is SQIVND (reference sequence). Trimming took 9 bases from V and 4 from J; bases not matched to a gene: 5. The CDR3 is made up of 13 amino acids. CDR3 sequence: CASRVAGGETQYF. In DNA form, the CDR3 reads TGTGCCAGCAGGGTAGCGGGGGGAGAGACCCAGTACTTC.

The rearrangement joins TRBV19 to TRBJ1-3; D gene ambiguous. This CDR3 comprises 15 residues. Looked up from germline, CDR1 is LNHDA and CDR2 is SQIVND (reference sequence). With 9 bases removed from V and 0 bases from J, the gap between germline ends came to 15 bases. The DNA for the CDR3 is TGTGCCAGCAGAACGTGGGCCTCCTCTGGAAACACCATATATTTT. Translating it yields CASRTWASSGNTIYF. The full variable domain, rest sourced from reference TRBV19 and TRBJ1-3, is DGGITQSPKYLFRKEGQNVTLSCEQNLNHDAMYWYRQDPGQGLRLIYYSQIVNDFQKGDIAEGYSVSREKKESFPLTVTSAQKNPTAFYLCASRTWASSGNTIYFGEGSWLTVV.

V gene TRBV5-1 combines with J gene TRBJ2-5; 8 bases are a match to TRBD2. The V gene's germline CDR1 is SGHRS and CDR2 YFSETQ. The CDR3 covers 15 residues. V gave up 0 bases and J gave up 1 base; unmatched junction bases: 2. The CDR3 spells CASSLAGTSQETQYF. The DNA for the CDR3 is TGCGCCAGCAGCTTGGCCGGGACTAGCCAAGAGACCCAGTACTTC.

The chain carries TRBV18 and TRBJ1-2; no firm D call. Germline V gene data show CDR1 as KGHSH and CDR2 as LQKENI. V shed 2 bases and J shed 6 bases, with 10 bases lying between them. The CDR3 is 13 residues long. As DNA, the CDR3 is TGTGCCAGCTCACCAGAGGGTACCGATGGCTACACCTTC. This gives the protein CASSPEGTDGYTF.

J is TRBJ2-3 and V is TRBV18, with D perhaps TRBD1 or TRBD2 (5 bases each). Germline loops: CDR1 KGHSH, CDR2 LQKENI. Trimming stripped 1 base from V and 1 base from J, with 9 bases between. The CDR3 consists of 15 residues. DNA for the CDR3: TGTGCCAGCTCACCACGGGACCCGGGCACAGATACGCAGTATTTT. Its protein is CASSPRDPGTDTQYF.

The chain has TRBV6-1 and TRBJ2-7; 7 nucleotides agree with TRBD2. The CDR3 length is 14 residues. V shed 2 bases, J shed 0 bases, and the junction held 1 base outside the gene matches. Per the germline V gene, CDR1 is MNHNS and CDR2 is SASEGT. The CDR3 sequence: CASSERGDSYEQYF. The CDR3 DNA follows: TGTGCCAGCAGTGAACGGGGGGACTCCTACGAGCAGTACTTC.

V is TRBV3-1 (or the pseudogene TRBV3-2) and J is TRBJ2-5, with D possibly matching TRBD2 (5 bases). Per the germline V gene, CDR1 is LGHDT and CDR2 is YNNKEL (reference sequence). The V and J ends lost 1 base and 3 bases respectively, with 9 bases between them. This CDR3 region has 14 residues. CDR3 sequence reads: CASSQVSGKETQYF. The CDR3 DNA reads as TGTGCCAGCAGCCAAGTGTCGGGAAAAGAGACCCAGTACTTC.

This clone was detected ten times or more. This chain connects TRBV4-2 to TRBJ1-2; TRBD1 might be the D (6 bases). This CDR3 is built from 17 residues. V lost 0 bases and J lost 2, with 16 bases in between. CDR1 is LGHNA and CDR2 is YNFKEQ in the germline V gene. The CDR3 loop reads CASSQDHLAGVNYGYTF. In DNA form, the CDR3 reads TGTGCCAGCAGCCAAGATCATTTGGCAGGGGTGAACTATGGCTACACCTTC.